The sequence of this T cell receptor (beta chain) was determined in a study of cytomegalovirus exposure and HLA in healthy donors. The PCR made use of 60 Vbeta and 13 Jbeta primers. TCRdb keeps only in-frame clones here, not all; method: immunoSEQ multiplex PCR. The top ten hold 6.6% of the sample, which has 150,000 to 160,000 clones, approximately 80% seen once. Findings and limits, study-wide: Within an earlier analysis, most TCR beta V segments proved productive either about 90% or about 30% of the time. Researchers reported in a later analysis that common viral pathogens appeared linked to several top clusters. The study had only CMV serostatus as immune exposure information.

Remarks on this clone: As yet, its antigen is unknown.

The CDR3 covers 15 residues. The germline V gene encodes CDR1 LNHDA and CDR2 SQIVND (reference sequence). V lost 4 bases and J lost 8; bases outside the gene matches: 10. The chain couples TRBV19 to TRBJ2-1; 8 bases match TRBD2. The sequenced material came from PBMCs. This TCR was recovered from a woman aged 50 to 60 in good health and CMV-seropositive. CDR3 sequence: CASSTLAGSGDEQFF. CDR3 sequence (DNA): TGTGCCAGTAGTACTTTAGCGGGGTCGGGCGATGAGCAGTTCTTC.